The entry below gives a single T cell receptor beta chain sequence along with its context. This sample was taken from a study of cytomegalovirus exposure and HLA in healthy donors. For the study at large: As released early, the data held some 80 million unique TCRs from HLA-typed donors.

Losses at the gene ends were 2 bases for V and 7 bases for J; bases not matched to a gene: 7. Germline values: CDR1 SEHNR, CDR2 FQNEAQ (reference sequence). CDR3 length: 15 residues. This PCR relied on a set of 60 Vbeta primers and 13 Jbeta primers. Clones were read by immunoSEQ multiplex PCR, and TCRdb kept only the in-frame ones, dropping some. The repertoire includes 200,000 to 250,000 clones, 75% to 90% of them detected once, and less than 1.2% sits in the top ten. Input material: PBMCs. This chain connects TRBV7-9 to TRBJ2-1, with 8 positions matching TRBD2. The TCR was taken from a young woman in good health and CMV-seronegative. The DNA for the CDR3 is TGTGCCAGCAGCTTATGGCGGGGGGCTGAGAATGAGCAGTTCTTC. Protein product: CASSLWRGAENEQFF.